The 13 T cell receptor beta chains reported below all come from one sample, sequenced in a study of graft-versus-host responses after intestinal transplantation. The repertoire was sequenced with immunoSEQ multiplex PCR; TCRdb's copy has only in-frame clones and lacks some. The sample yields about 94,000 clones, roughly nine tenths seen once. What these receptors recognize is not known. The sample consisted of unstimulated CD8+ T cells sorted from spleen or lymph node cells, taken before intestinal transplant. Receptors originate from a human donor who received an intestinal transplant.

This clone has only a few counts. This chain connects TRBV6-1 to TRBJ2-7; 9 positions agree with TRBD1. CDR1 is MNHNS and CDR2 is SASEGT in the germline V gene. This CDR3 region has 18 residues. V lost 4 bases to trimming and J lost 0 bases; unmatched junction nucleotides: 13. The CDR3 DNA reads TGTGCCAGCAGTGGCCGTCGGGACAGGGATATGATCTCCTACGAGCAGTACTTC. Its protein is CASSGRRDRDMISYEQYF.

This chain joins TRBV6-5 and TRBJ2-7, with 8 positions matching TRBD1. CDR1 MNHEY and CDR2 SVGAGI come from the germline V gene. The CDR3 is 14 residues long. With V trimmed by 4 bases and J by 5 bases, 7 bases remained unmatched. The chain's CDR3 is CASSSTGVAHEQYF. In nucleotides, the CDR3 is TGTGCCAGCAGTTCGACAGGGGTAGCCCACGAGCAGTACTTC.

The gene calls are TRBV27 and TRBJ2-1, with TRBD1 identical over 7 bases. The ends lost 3 bases at V and 2 bases at J; junction bases unmatched: 4. The germline V gene encodes CDR1 MNHEY and CDR2 SMNVEV (reference sequence). CDR3 size: 15 residues. The CDR3 reads CASSFLGQPYNEQFF. CDR3 nucleotides: TGTGCCAGCAGTTTCCTGGGACAGCCCTACAATGAGCAGTTCTTC.

This chain uses TRBV2 with TRBJ2-3, with 7 bases identical to TRBD2. The CDR3 runs 16 residues. Germline V CDR1 and CDR2: SNHLY, FYNNEI. V lost 2 bases, J lost 1 base, and 6 bases stayed unmatched. The CDR3 coding sequence is TGTGCCAGCAGTGAACTGGGCGGGGGACGCACAGATACGCAGTATTTT. It yields the protein CASSELGGGRTDTQYF.

The rearrangement links TRBV6-5 to TRBJ2-7, with D uncertain. Looked up from germline, CDR1 is MNHEY and CDR2 is SVGAGI. V was shortened by 5 bases and J by 3 bases, with 5 bases between the two germline ends. The CDR3 is made up of 11 amino acids. CDR3 loop: CASSNSYEQYF. The CDR3 DNA reads as TGTGCCAGCAGTAACAGCTACGAGCAGTACTTC.

The gene calls are TRBV27 and TRBJ1-1; 7 bases are shared with TRBD1. CDR1 and CDR2 from the germline V gene are MNHEY and SMNVEV (reference sequence). The CDR3 runs 15 residues. Unmatched junction bases numbered 1, after V lost 0 bases and J lost 0 bases. In nucleotides, the CDR3 is TGTGCCAGCAGTTTATCGACAGGGCTGAACACTGAAGCTTTCTTT. This encodes CASSLSTGLNTEAFF.

The V call is TRBV5-1, the J call TRBJ1-3; D possibly corresponds to TRBD1 (5 bases). This CDR3 spans 16 amino acids. Per the germline V gene, CDR1 is SGHRS and CDR2 is YFSETQ. The V end lost 4 bases, the J end lost 0 bases, and 14 bases lay between the germline ends. CDR3 DNA: TGCGCCAGCAGCCTTAACACAGGCCGCTCTGGAAACACCATATATTTT. This codes for CASSLNTGRSGNTIYF.

The rearrangement uses TRBV15 and TRBJ1-1; D remains ambiguous. The V end lost 5 bases, the J end lost 1 base, and 11 bases lay between the germline ends. The CDR3 has 14 amino acids. The germline V gene has CDR1 LNHNV and CDR2 YYDKDF (reference sequence). CDR3 sequence: CATSGSYGNTEAFF. The CDR3 DNA follows: TGTGCCACCAGCGGTTCGTACGGGAACACTGAAGCTTTCTTT.

The chain carries TRBV7-9 and TRBJ2-3; 9 bases agree with TRBD2. In germline, CDR1 is SEHNR, CDR2 FQNEAQ (reference sequence). CDR3 length: 16 residues. V dropped 5 bases and J dropped 2; count of bases not matched to a gene: 8. As DNA, the CDR3 is TGTGCCAGCAGCGGAATCGGCGGGAGGGACACAGATACGCAGTATTTT. Translation gives CASSGIGGRDTDTQYF.

This chain joins TRBV4-3 and TRBJ2-3; perhaps TRBD2 as D (5 bases). The V gene lost 0 bases and the J gene lost 6 bases, with 10 bases spanning the gap. The CDR3 has 14 residues. Per germline, CDR1 LGHNA and CDR2 YSLEER. The CDR3 spells CASSQEAVLDTQYF. The CDR3 DNA sequence: TGCGCCAGCAGCCAAGAAGCGGTATTGGATACGCAGTATTTT.

The V call is TRBV5-6, the J call TRBJ1-1; tentative D call: TRBD1 (6 bases). Germline-derived CDR1 and CDR2 are SGHDT and YYEEEE. The CDR3 sequence is 12 residues long. Trimming took 3 bases from V and 7 from J, leaving 10 bases between them. CDR3 DNA sequence: TGTGCCAGCAGCTATACACAGGGTGAAGCTTTCTTT. It translates to CASSYTQGEAFF.

The V gene is TRBV5-1, the J gene TRBJ2-5; unclear D gene. Trimming took 0 bases from V and 2 from J, leaving 8 bases between them. This CDR3 is 14 amino acids long. Germline CDR1 reads SGHRS; CDR2 reads YFSETQ. This CDR3 is CASSLGLRQETQYF. CDR3 nucleotide sequence: TGCGCCAGCAGCTTGGGCCTGCGACAAGAGACCCAGTACTTC.

In its sample, this clone was seen once. The chain combines TRBV28 with TRBJ1-1; the D gene is possibly TRBD1 (5 bases). Trimming pared 4 bases from V and 6 bases from J, leaving 9 bases between. Germline V gene lookup returns CDR1 MDHEN and CDR2 SYDVKM. This CDR3 has 12 residues. The CDR3 DNA is TGTGCCAGCAGTTGGGGGGGGGCTGAAGCTTTCTTT. Its translation is CASSWGGAEAFF.